This TCR beta chain was captured by sequencing in a study of blood T cell repertoires in COVID-19. Produced via immunoSEQ multiplex PCR; TCRdb's table is partial and in-frame only. This sample has approximately 300,000 clones, with 80% to 90% found just once. CDR1 is SEHNR and CDR2 is FQNEAQ in the germline V gene (reference sequence). This CDR3 has 14 residues. Deletions cut 2 bases from V and 6 bases from J, with 14 bases between. The sequenced sample was peripheral blood. The gene calls are TRBV7-9 and TRBJ2-7; D might be TRBD2 (6 bases). The receptor was derived from a woman in her fifties or sixties with COVID-19, enrolled during active disease. This CDR3 is CASSLLRGPGEQYF. CDR3 in DNA: TGTGCCAGCAGCTTATTGCGGGGACCGGGCGAGCAGTACTTC.